This T cell receptor (beta chain) was observed in a study of regulatory T cells in long-lasting Graves disease. On the study more broadly: Persistent Graves' disease denoted over 5 years of antithyroid drugs plus positive TSH receptor antibodies. Overall study findings and caveats: Among the persistent patients, roughly 2,500 public clonotypes were shared, more than the approximately 1,000 shared among new patients. Newly diagnosed Graves' patients had higher TCR diversity than persistent ones.

As to time point: persistent/refractory GD, antithyroid drugs over 5 years with positive TRAb. Construction of the TCR library relied on RNA isolated from PBMCs. Building the TCR beta libraries relied on iRepertoire HTBI primers, and CDR3 regions underwent Arm-PCR. TCRdb re-called the multiplex PCR reads through MiXCR, storing one row per CDR3 protein. The repertoire has 700,000 or so distinct CDR3 sequences, 25% to 35% of them found once; the top ten carry about 40%. Concerning this clonotype: What it binds is unknown.

The sequence came from a female donor with Graves disease. The specimen was peripheral blood mononuclear cells (PBMCs), collected when the disease was refractory, from a patient treated with antithyroid drugs.

CDR3: CASSPWDSSSYEQYF. CDR3 DNA: TGTGCCAGCAGCCCGTGGGACAGTTCCTCCTACGAGCAGTACTTC. The V and J genes are TRBV14 and TRBJ2-7; 7 positions match TRBD1. The CDR3 has 15 residues. The V gene end was trimmed by 4 bases and the J gene end by 0 bases; junction bases not matched to a gene: 6. CDR1 and CDR2 (germline): SGHDN, FVKESK.